This T cell receptor beta chain originates from a study of blood T cell repertoires in COVID-19 (TCRdb year 2020). Regarding the research as a whole: Collaborator samples came from the United States, Italy and Spain and covered acute and convalescent phases of COVID-19. Subjects who had been exposed to COVID-19, were actively infected with it, or had recovered from it provided the deeply sampled blood TCRbeta repertoires that made up the dataset. A de-identified subject ID, COVID-19 status, age in years and sex were almost always included in the sample metadata. The repertoires were released in a freely available public database meant as a resource for research on the immune response to SARS-CoV-2. The prospective study material was composed of cDNA or gDNA derived from T cells, B-cell-depleted T cells, or PBMCs. Samples were obtained from the ongoing ImmuneRACE study (first 160 participants) and from 1,254 subjects provided by 6 global collaborators. Where HLA class I and class II types were available, the types were taken from metadata supplied by the sample provider, not from assay-based typing.

TCRbeta CDR3 regions were amplified from genomic DNA using the immunoSEQ Assay, a bias-controlled multiplex PCR. Processing in the source paper ran as follows. The number of nucleated cells in each sample was estimated from the amplification of reference gene primers within the assay. To quantify the absolute abundance of each unique TCRbeta CDR3 rearrangement, sequence reads were collapsed and filtered. For each sample, productive Simpson clonality was calculated by taking the square root of Simpson's diversity index across productive rearrangements. Drawn from immuneACCESS, this table holds only the in-frame rearrangements with V and J called that TCRdb kept. Clones are partly lost; checked studies trace under half to an unresolved V gene and leave the rest unexplained. V and J calls and clone size are given by that table; D and trimming were obtained from the DNA. Counted in this sample were 150,000 or so clones; 80% to 85% of them appeared once. The ten top clones hold around 40% of the sample.

Here V drops 7 bases and J drops 3 bases, and the junction holds 8 bases not matched to any gene. Per the germline V gene, MGHDK is the CDR1 and SYGVNS is the CDR2. Measured from the cysteine to the phenylalanine, the CDR3 is 15 residues long. The CDR3 DNA has 45 bases and is translated from base 1. Summary of the overall study and its limitations: The quantity of clinical and demographic metadata differed by source and by participant and was supplied without curation.

Collaborating institutions collected whole blood in K2EDTA tubes following their own protocols. For TCRbeta analysis, collaborators shipped samples as frozen whole blood, isolated PBMCs, or DNA extracted from either of those sample types. Turning to this clone: What antigen it recognizes has not been identified. Per-base quality was not reported, and no clone a single base away is much larger than it.

The chain is made from TRBV25-1 and TRBJ1-3; 8 bases in the middle match TRBD1. The sample taken for sequencing was peripheral blood. The clonotype was recovered from a human donor in a cohort sampled during active COVID-19. The nucleotides are TGTGCCAGCATCCTGGACAGGGACGGTGGAAACACCATATATTTT. Protein translation: CASILDRDGGNTIYF.